This is a list of T cell receptor beta chains from one sample in a study of cytotoxic CD8 clonotypes in ibrutinib-treated CLL. Measured with immunoSEQ multiplex PCR; TCRdb has only the in-frame clones, and not every one. The repertoire includes about 9,400 clones, 61% of them detected once, and 15% to 20% sits in the top ten. Specimen: PBMCs, collected before ibrutinib treatment. The source of these receptors is a human donor with chronic lymphocytic leukemia. CDR3s include the opening cysteine and the closing phenylalanine or tryptophan. Fields, in order: V gene, J gene, D gene, CDR3 protein. The D gene is left open where the match is weak.

V: TRBV19
J: TRBJ2-5
D: -
CDR3: CASSSLPSMKTQYF

V: TRBV4-1
J: TRBJ1-5
D: -
CDR3: CASNLWDKSNQPQHF

V: TRBV5-6
J: TRBJ2-7
D: -
CDR3: CASSLGDIGNEQYF

V: TRBV7-2
J: TRBJ2-1
D: TRBD2
CDR3: CASRQTSQEQFF

V: TRBV18
J: TRBJ2-7
D: -
CDR3: CASSPWARGTYEQYF

V: TRBV7-9
J: TRBJ2-7
D: -
CDR3: CASSLFPKAYEQYF

V: TRBV5-1
J: TRBJ1-3
D: TRBD1
CDR3: CASSLGTGKGNTIYF

V: TRBV19
J: TRBJ2-3
D: TRBD2
CDR3: CASSTSSGRLALDTQYF

V: TRBV4-2
J: TRBJ2-3
D: TRBD2
CDR3: CASSQESAGGGTDTQYF

V: TRBV6-1
J: TRBJ1-4
D: -
CDR3: CASSATNEKLFF

V: TRBV4-2
J: TRBJ2-7
D: -
CDR3: CASSQSLSGAYEQYF

V: TRBV18
J: TRBJ2-1
D: TRBD2
CDR3: CASSPPTGTNHEQFF

V: TRBV7-2
J: TRBJ1-3
D: -
CDR3: CASSLYLSPGNTIYF

V: TRBV2
J: TRBJ2-1
D: -
CDR3: CASREGGHPSNEQFF

V: TRBV4-2
J: TRBJ1-4
D: TRBD1
CDR3: CASSQGRDRGYEKLFF

V: TRBV2
J: TRBJ2-2
D: -
CDR3: CASSRSQPKTGELFF

V: TRBV2
J: TRBJ1-6
D: -
CDR3: CASSEWGALQNSPLHF

V: TRBV27
J: TRBJ1-5
D: -
CDR3: CASSFREPRSNQPQHF

V: TRBV18
J: TRBJ1-4
D: -
CDR3: CASSPLGTNEKLFF